Listed below are T cell receptor beta chains from one sample, sequenced in a study of cytomegalovirus exposure and HLA in healthy donors. Assay used: immunoSEQ multiplex PCR; TCRdb lists only in-frame clones, some missing. This table has almost 200,000 clones, 80% to 85% appearing once. Sequencing was done on a sample of PBMCs. These receptors originate from a woman younger than 45 in good health and CMV-seronegative. The conserved cysteine and the conserved F or W are not part of the CDR3 here.

ASKTGNQPQH	TRBV2	TRBJ1-5
ASSSRDRPNSPLH	TRBV7-9	TRBJ1-6
ASRNTLQEPEQY	TRBV7-8	TRBJ2-7
ASGGSGDGGYT	TRBV6-6	TRBJ1-2
ASRSTGLSAATNEKLF	TRBV27	TRBJ1-4
ASTFGRGLSSYEQY	TRBV28	TRBJ2-7
AWSVLETQY	TRBV30	TRBJ2-5
ASSVVQENTEAF	TRBV9	TRBJ1-1
ASSPSGPETQY	TRBV7-9	TRBJ2-5
ASSRQGGGETQY	TRBV7-3	TRBJ2-5
ASTPRGRTDTQY	TRBV27	TRBJ2-3
ASRTGALNTEAF	TRBV19	TRBJ1-1
ASSLWAKNYGYT	TRBV7-2	TRBJ1-2
SVEEADRLFGYT	TRBV29-1	TRBJ1-2
ASSVTTSSYNEQF	TRBV9	TRBJ2-1
ASSSRRRTSGGTDTQY	TRBV27	TRBJ2-3
ASSLGTGGHGYT	TRBV6-5	TRBJ1-2
ASSLRGGTDTQY	TRBV28	TRBJ2-3
ASSNSGTSGRTGELF	TRBV4-1	TRBJ2-2
ASSPGVMSFGYT	TRBV5-6	TRBJ1-2
ASRPTGNPTYEQY	TRBV5-1	TRBJ2-7
ASSKDGGRGLNEQF	TRBV21-1	TRBJ2-1
ASSLQLAYEQY	TRBV5-1	TRBJ2-7
ASSIAWGLNTEAF	TRBV19	TRBJ1-1
ASSVPGQPQH	TRBV28	TRBJ1-5
ASRSSGGRHEQF	TRBV7-2	TRBJ2-1
ASSPGVGSNQPQH	TRBV18	TRBJ1-5
ASTVGGGTGRYNGYT	TRBV7-8	TRBJ1-2
ASSLGQGNTGELF	TRBV5-1	TRBJ2-2
ASSESEREDYYTQY	TRBV10-1	TRBJ2-3
ASTTLPGELF	TRBV13	TRBJ2-2
ASRQTGEVYGYT	TRBV6-5	TRBJ1-2
ASSLDSSNQPQH	TRBV5-1	TRBJ1-5
ASSANSDRARY	TRBV9	TRBJ2-7
ASSPEADTQY	TRBV5-1	TRBJ2-3
ASRGTGLSYEQY	TRBV6-6	TRBJ2-7
ASRVTGTGVSEQY	TRBV28	TRBJ2-7
ASSERGTDTQY	TRBV6-4	TRBJ2-3
SGEQGHGYT	TRBV29-1	TRBJ1-2
ASSYTTSGGSTDTQY	TRBV4-1	TRBJ2-3
ASRIDRPSGNTIY	TRBV6-1	TRBJ1-3
ASSQDPTGDSYNEQF	TRBV4-1	TRBJ2-1
ASSLALSYNEQF	TRBV7-2	TRBJ2-1